This is a list of T cell receptor beta chains from one sample in a study of blood T cell repertoires in COVID-19. The assay was immunoSEQ multiplex PCR, and TCRdb's table has in-frame clones only and misses some. This table holds approximately 150,000 clones, 80% to 85% found once. The specimen was PBMCs or T cells enriched from blood (not recorded which). The receptors were sampled from a man in his 70s who had been exposed to COVID-19. The CDR3 runs from the conserved cysteine through the conserved F or W. A D gene is named only where the DNA matches it firmly. Clone sizes are given selectively: once, few, many, or a class where the clone is expanded.

abundance: -
d_gene: -
v_gene: TRBV7-3
len: 13
j_gene: TRBJ2-1
CDR3aa: CASSLSSLDEQFF
CDR3nt: TGTGCCAGCAGCTTAAGCTCACTCGATGAGCAGTTCTTC

abundance: -
d_gene: -
v_gene: TRBV7-9
len: 14
j_gene: TRBJ1-2
CDR3aa: CASSLTAANYGYTF
CDR3nt: TGTGCCAGCAGCTTAACAGCCGCTAACTATGGCTACACCTTC

abundance: -
d_gene: -
v_gene: TRBV30
len: 14
j_gene: TRBJ1-3
CDR3aa: CAWSVGDSGNTIYF
CDR3nt: TGTGCCTGGAGTGTAGGGGACTCTGGAAACACCATATATTTT

abundance: -
d_gene: TRBD1
v_gene: TRBV4-1
len: 16
j_gene: TRBJ2-5
CDR3aa: CASSQVIGTAQETQYF
CDR3nt: TGCGCCAGCAGCCAGGTTATAGGGACAGCTCAAGAGACCCAGTACTTC

abundance: -
d_gene: -
v_gene: TRBV27
len: 14
j_gene: TRBJ2-2
CDR3aa: CASSSGVLTGELFF
CDR3nt: TGTGCCAGCAGTTCAGGGGTCCTTACCGGGGAGCTGTTTTTT

abundance: -
d_gene: -
v_gene: TRBV6-5
len: 15
j_gene: TRBJ1-1
CDR3aa: CASSLYGKGGTEAFF
CDR3nt: TGTGCCAGCAGTCTCTACGGGAAAGGCGGGACTGAAGCTTTCTTT

abundance: -
d_gene: TRBD1
v_gene: TRBV19
len: 15
j_gene: TRBJ2-7
CDR3aa: CASRDRGLAGHEQYF
CDR3nt: TGTGCCAGTCGCGACAGGGGGCTAGCGGGCCACGAGCAGTACTTC

abundance: -
d_gene: -
v_gene: TRBV5-6
len: 18
j_gene: TRBJ1-5
CDR3aa: CASSLSLRTLGGNQPQHF
CDR3nt: TGTGCCAGCAGCTTGTCCCTTCGGACATTGGGAGGAAATCAGCCCCAGCATTTT

abundance: many
d_gene: TRBD2
v_gene: TRBV15
len: 17
j_gene: TRBJ2-1
CDR3aa: CATSRDGASGHYNEQFF
CDR3nt: TGTGCCACCAGCAGAGATGGTGCTAGCGGACATTACAATGAGCAGTTCTTC

abundance: once
d_gene: -
v_gene: TRBV11-2
len: 15
j_gene: TRBJ2-7
CDR3aa: CASSPGRRGTYEQYF
CDR3nt: TGTGCCAGCAGCCCAGGCCGCAGGGGTACCTACGAGCAGTACTTC

abundance: few
d_gene: -
v_gene: TRBV30
len: 14
j_gene: TRBJ2-7
CDR3aa: CAWSVQGDSYEQYF
CDR3nt: TGTGCCTGGAGTGTACAAGGGGACTCCTACGAGCAGTACTTC

abundance: -
d_gene: TRBD2
v_gene: TRBV5-3
len: 17
j_gene: TRBJ2-7
CDR3aa: CARSLTALAGVSYEQYF
CDR3nt: TGTGCCAGAAGCTTGACTGCACTAGCGGGGGTCTCCTACGAGCAGTACTTC

abundance: -
d_gene: TRBD1
v_gene: TRBV24-1
len: 14
j_gene: TRBJ1-2
CDR3aa: CATSDLGQGHGYTF
CDR3nt: TGTGCCACCAGTGATCTCGGACAGGGACATGGCTACACCTTC

abundance: -
d_gene: TRBD2
v_gene: TRBV2
len: 15
j_gene: TRBJ2-7
CDR3aa: CASSVGLAGVYEQYF
CDR3nt: TGTGCCAGCAGTGTCGGGCTAGCGGGAGTCTACGAGCAGTACTTC

abundance: -
d_gene: TRBD1
v_gene: TRBV7-9
len: 14
j_gene: TRBJ2-7
CDR3aa: CASSEGTGVNEQYF
CDR3nt: TGTGCCAGCTCGGAAGGGACAGGTGTGAACGAGCAGTACTTC

abundance: -
d_gene: TRBD1
v_gene: TRBV9
len: 15
j_gene: TRBJ1-5
CDR3aa: CASSPGTGRGQPQHF
CDR3nt: TGTGCCAGCAGCCCCGGGACAGGAAGAGGTCAGCCCCAGCATTTT

abundance: -
d_gene: -
v_gene: TRBV6-2/TRBV6-3
len: 16
j_gene: TRBJ1-2
CDR3aa: CASSYPIQGGTYGYTF
CDR3nt: TGTGCCAGCAGTTACCCTATCCAGGGAGGGACCTATGGCTACACCTTC

abundance: -
d_gene: TRBD2
v_gene: TRBV24-1
len: 17
j_gene: TRBJ2-2
CDR3aa: CATSVPSGTTFTGELFF
CDR3nt: TGTGCCACCAGTGTACCTAGCGGGACTACCTTCACCGGGGAGCTGTTTTTT

abundance: -
d_gene: TRBD1
v_gene: TRBV27
len: 18
j_gene: TRBJ2-1
CDR3aa: CASSLKGPGTGSVNEQFF
CDR3nt: TGTGCCAGCAGTTTAAAAGGGCCCGGGACAGGGTCTGTGAATGAGCAGTTCTTC

abundance: -
d_gene: TRBD1
v_gene: TRBV2
len: 13
j_gene: TRBJ2-7
CDR3aa: CASSGDSPYEQYF
CDR3nt: TGTGCCAGCAGCGGGGACAGTCCCTACGAGCAGTACTTC

abundance: -
d_gene: TRBD1
v_gene: TRBV18
len: 14
j_gene: TRBJ1-1
CDR3aa: CASSPGQGATEAFF
CDR3nt: TGTGCCAGCTCACCGGGACAGGGGGCGACTGAAGCTTTCTTT

abundance: -
d_gene: TRBD2
v_gene: TRBV7-3
len: 15
j_gene: TRBJ2-1
CDR3aa: CASSLAGSSYNEQFF
CDR3nt: TGTGCCAGCAGCCTAGCGGGAAGCTCCTACAATGAGCAGTTCTTC

abundance: few
d_gene: -
v_gene: TRBV4-1
len: 13
j_gene: TRBJ1-1
CDR3aa: CASSPSLDTEAFF
CDR3nt: TGCGCCAGCAGCCCTTCACTGGACACTGAAGCTTTCTTT

abundance: -
d_gene: TRBD1
v_gene: TRBV7-9
len: 16
j_gene: TRBJ2-2
CDR3aa: CASSPGQAISTGELFF
CDR3nt: TGTGCCAGCAGCCCCGGACAGGCTATTTCCACCGGGGAGCTGTTTTTT

abundance: -
d_gene: TRBD2
v_gene: TRBV9
len: 16
j_gene: TRBJ2-7
CDR3aa: CASSVALTSGFIEQYF
CDR3nt: TGTGCCAGCAGCGTAGCCTTGACTAGCGGCTTTATAGAGCAGTACTTC

abundance: -
d_gene: -
v_gene: TRBV7-2
len: 16
j_gene: TRBJ2-3
CDR3aa: CASSLPPAGPGDTQYF
CDR3nt: TGTGCCAGCAGTCTTCCCCCCGCAGGGCCGGGAGATACGCAGTATTTT

abundance: -
d_gene: -
v_gene: TRBV2
len: 15
j_gene: TRBJ1-2
CDR3aa: CASRGGATHGYGYTF
CDR3nt: TGTGCCAGCAGAGGGGGGGCTACACACGGTTATGGCTACACCTTC

abundance: -
d_gene: TRBD2
v_gene: TRBV3-1/TRBV3-2
len: 15
j_gene: TRBJ2-2
CDR3aa: CASSQASGYTGELFF
CDR3nt: TGTGCCAGCAGCCAAGCTAGCGGTTACACCGGGGAGCTGTTTTTT

abundance: -
d_gene: -
v_gene: TRBV7-2
len: 14
j_gene: TRBJ1-1
CDR3aa: CASRSSTLDTEAFF
CDR3nt: TGTGCCAGCAGGTCCTCCACACTAGACACTGAAGCTTTCTTT

abundance: many
d_gene: -
v_gene: TRBV19
len: 15
j_gene: TRBJ1-2
CDR3aa: CASSIDGGQSYGYTF
CDR3nt: TGTGCCAGTAGTATAGATGGAGGACAGAGCTATGGCTACACCTTC

abundance: -
d_gene: TRBD1
v_gene: TRBV28
len: 15
j_gene: TRBJ1-2
CDR3aa: CASSPGDRPNYGYTF
CDR3nt: TGTGCCAGCAGTCCGGGGGACAGGCCTAACTATGGCTACACCTTC

abundance: -
d_gene: TRBD2
v_gene: TRBV5-3
len: 15
j_gene: TRBJ2-1
CDR3aa: CARSRTSGFYNEQFF
CDR3nt: TGTGCCAGAAGCCGGACTAGCGGTTTTTACAATGAGCAGTTCTTC

abundance: -
d_gene: TRBD1
v_gene: TRBV6-6
len: 13
j_gene: TRBJ1-1
CDR3aa: CASRGTGSVEAFF
CDR3nt: TGTGCCAGCAGGGGGACAGGGAGCGTTGAAGCTTTCTTT

abundance: -
d_gene: -
v_gene: TRBV18
len: 16
j_gene: TRBJ1-5
CDR3aa: CASSPPPGQGEQPQHF
CDR3nt: TGTGCCAGCTCACCGCCGCCAGGGCAAGGGGAACAGCCCCAGCATTTT

abundance: -
d_gene: -
v_gene: TRBV5-6
len: 17
j_gene: TRBJ2-6
CDR3aa: CASSFGGASAGANVLTF
CDR3nt: TGTGCCAGCAGCTTTGGAGGGGCCTCGGCTGGGGCCAACGTCCTGACTTTC

abundance: -
d_gene: -
v_gene: TRBV6-5
len: 15
j_gene: TRBJ1-2
CDR3aa: CASSYTIGTVYGYTF
CDR3nt: TGTGCCAGCAGTTACACGATCGGGACTGTCTATGGCTACACCTTC

abundance: -
d_gene: -
v_gene: TRBV19
len: 15
j_gene: TRBJ1-6
CDR3aa: CASSVVTGINSPLHF
CDR3nt: TGTGCCAGTAGTGTCGTCACAGGGATTAATTCACCCCTCCACTTT

abundance: once
d_gene: -
v_gene: TRBV27
len: 12
j_gene: TRBJ2-7
CDR3aa: CATQGRAYEQYF
CDR3nt: TGTGCCACACAGGGAAGGGCTTACGAGCAGTACTTC

abundance: -
d_gene: TRBD1
v_gene: TRBV5-1
len: 15
j_gene: TRBJ2-7
CDR3aa: CASSLTDRGVDEQYF
CDR3nt: TGCGCCAGCAGCTTGACGGACAGGGGAGTTGACGAGCAGTACTTC

abundance: few
d_gene: -
v_gene: TRBV4-1
len: 15
j_gene: TRBJ1-4
CDR3aa: CASSQGDRLNEKLFF
CDR3nt: TGCGCCAGCAGCCAAGGAGACAGGCTTAATGAAAAACTGTTTTTT

abundance: -
d_gene: -
v_gene: TRBV19
len: 14
j_gene: TRBJ1-6
CDR3aa: CASSTTGESSPLHF
CDR3nt: TGTGCCAGTAGTACGACGGGGGAGTCTTCACCCCTCCACTTT

abundance: -
d_gene: TRBD2
v_gene: TRBV11-2
len: 18
j_gene: TRBJ2-7
CDR3aa: CASSLDGTTSGGNYEQYF
CDR3nt: TGTGCCAGCAGCTTAGACGGGACGACTAGCGGGGGGAACTACGAGCAGTACTTC

abundance: -
d_gene: TRBD1
v_gene: TRBV7-2
len: 17
j_gene: TRBJ1-5
CDR3aa: CASSLEVGTGSNQPQHF
CDR3nt: TGTGCCAGCAGCTTAGAAGTCGGGACAGGGAGCAATCAGCCCCAGCATTTT

abundance: -
d_gene: TRBD1
v_gene: TRBV5-8
len: 19
j_gene: TRBJ1-3
CDR3aa: CASSRGTGAALSSGNTIYF
CDR3nt: TGTGCCAGCAGCCGAGGGACAGGTGCCGCGCTGAGCTCTGGAAACACCATATATTTT

abundance: few
d_gene: TRBD1
v_gene: TRBV2
len: 14
j_gene: TRBJ1-1
CDR3aa: CASRVTGANTEAFF
CDR3nt: TGTGCCAGCAGGGTGACAGGGGCGAACACTGAAGCTTTCTTT

abundance: -
d_gene: -
v_gene: TRBV30
len: 13
j_gene: TRBJ2-3
CDR3aa: CAWSAGGGDTQYF
CDR3nt: TGTGCCTGGAGCGCCGGTGGCGGGGATACGCAGTATTTT

abundance: -
d_gene: TRBD2
v_gene: TRBV19
len: 17
j_gene: TRBJ2-1
CDR3aa: CASSMEGLAGINNEQFF
CDR3nt: TGTGCCAGTAGTATGGAAGGACTAGCGGGAATAAACAATGAGCAGTTCTTC

abundance: -
d_gene: TRBD1
v_gene: TRBV2
len: 13
j_gene: TRBJ1-2
CDR3aa: CARILDRGGGYTF
CDR3nt: TGTGCCAGGATCTTGGACAGGGGAGGTGGCTACACCTTC

abundance: once
d_gene: TRBD1
v_gene: TRBV6-4
len: 16
j_gene: TRBJ1-3
CDR3aa: CASSDLWTGSGNTIYF
CDR3nt: TGTGCCAGCAGTGACCTTTGGACAGGGTCTGGAAACACCATATATTTT

abundance: -
d_gene: TRBD1
v_gene: TRBV25-1
len: 17
j_gene: TRBJ1-2
CDR3aa: CASSGSGTGATNYGYTF
CDR3nt: TGTGCCAGCAGTGGGTCCGGGACAGGGGCCACGAACTATGGCTACACCTTC

abundance: -
d_gene: TRBD2
v_gene: TRBV19
len: 16
j_gene: TRBJ2-5
CDR3aa: CANMRASGALRETQYF
CDR3nt: TGTGCCAACATGAGGGCTAGCGGGGCTCTGCGAGAGACCCAGTACTTC

abundance: -
d_gene: -
v_gene: TRBV7-9
len: 16
j_gene: TRBJ2-3
CDR3aa: CASSFLAGSVTDTQYF
CDR3nt: TGTGCCAGCAGCTTTTTGGCGGGCAGTGTCACAGATACGCAGTATTTT

abundance: -
d_gene: TRBD1
v_gene: TRBV5-1
len: 18
j_gene: TRBJ2-4
CDR3aa: CASTPWTGGDLAKNIQYF
CDR3nt: TGCGCCAGCACCCCATGGACAGGGGGAGATCTAGCCAAAAACATTCAGTACTTC

abundance: -
d_gene: TRBD2
v_gene: TRBV9
len: 16
j_gene: TRBJ2-1
CDR3aa: CASSAAPSGAYNEQFF
CDR3nt: TGTGCCAGCAGCGCCGCTCCTAGCGGGGCCTACAATGAGCAGTTCTTC

abundance: once
d_gene: -
v_gene: TRBV7-9
len: 15
j_gene: TRBJ1-2
CDR3aa: CASSPAPAGNNGYTF
CDR3nt: TGTGCCAGCAGCCCCGCCCCCGCAGGGAATAACGGCTACACCTTC